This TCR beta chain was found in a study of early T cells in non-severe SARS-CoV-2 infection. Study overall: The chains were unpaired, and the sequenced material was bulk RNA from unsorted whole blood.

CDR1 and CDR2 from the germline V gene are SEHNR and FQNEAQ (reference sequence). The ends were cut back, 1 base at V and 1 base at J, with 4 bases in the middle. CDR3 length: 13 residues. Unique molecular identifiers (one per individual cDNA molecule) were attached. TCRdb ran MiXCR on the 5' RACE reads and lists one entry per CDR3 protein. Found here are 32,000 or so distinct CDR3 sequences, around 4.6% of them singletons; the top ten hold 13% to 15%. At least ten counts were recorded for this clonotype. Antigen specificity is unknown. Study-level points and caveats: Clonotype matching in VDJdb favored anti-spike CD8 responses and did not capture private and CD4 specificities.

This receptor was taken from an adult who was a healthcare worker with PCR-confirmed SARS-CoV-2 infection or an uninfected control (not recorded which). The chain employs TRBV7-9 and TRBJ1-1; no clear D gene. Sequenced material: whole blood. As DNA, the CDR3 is TGTGCCAGCAGCTTAGGCGCGAACACTGAAGCTTTCTTT. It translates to CASSLGANTEAFF.